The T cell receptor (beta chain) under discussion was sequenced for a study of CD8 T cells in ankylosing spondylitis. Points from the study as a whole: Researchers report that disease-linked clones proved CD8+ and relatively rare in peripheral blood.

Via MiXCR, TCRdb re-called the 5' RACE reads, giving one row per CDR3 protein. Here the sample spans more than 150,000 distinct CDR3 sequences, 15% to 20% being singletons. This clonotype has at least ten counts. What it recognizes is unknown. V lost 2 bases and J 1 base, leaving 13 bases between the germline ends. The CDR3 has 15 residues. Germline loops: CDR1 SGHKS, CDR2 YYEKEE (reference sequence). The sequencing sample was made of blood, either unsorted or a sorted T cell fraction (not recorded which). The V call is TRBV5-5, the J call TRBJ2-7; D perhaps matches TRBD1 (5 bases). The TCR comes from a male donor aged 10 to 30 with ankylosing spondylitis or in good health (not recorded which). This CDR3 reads CASSLSPGPSYEQYF. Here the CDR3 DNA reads TGTGCCAGCAGCTTAAGTCCAGGGCCGTCCTACGAGCAGTACTTC.